Presented here are 31 T cell receptor beta chains from one specimen sequenced in a study of control samples from healthy donors and cancer patients. Method: immunoSEQ multiplex PCR; TCRdb's copy keeps in-frame clones and lacks some. The data show about 120,000 clones, with roughly 95% seen just once and less than 4% held by the top ten. Sequencing was carried out using blood. These receptors were obtained from a man in his thirties or forties in good health.

The rearrangement links TRBV29-1 to TRBJ2-3; tentatively, D is TRBD2 (6 bases). CDR3 length: 12 amino acids. V lost 4 bases to trimming and J lost 9 bases, with 14 bases between them. Per the germline V gene, CDR1 is SQVTM and CDR2 is ANQGSEA. The CDR3 is CSVVGGRETQYF. As DNA, the CDR3 is TGCAGCGTTGTCGGTGGACGGGAGACGCAGTATTTT.

The chain recombines TRBV11-2 with TRBJ2-7; TRBD2 might be the D (7 bases). V lost 0 bases and J lost 2, with 14 bases in between. The CDR3 extends over 16 amino acids. Germline-derived CDR1 and CDR2 are SGHAT and FQNNGV. CDR3 residues: CASSLDLAGAPYEQYF. In nucleotides, the CDR3 is TGTGCCAGCAGCTTAGATCTTGCGGGGGCCCCCTACGAGCAGTACTTC.

The chain recombines TRBV4-3 with TRBJ1-6; no clear D. V was pared by 3 bases and J by 0 bases, with 12 bases between. Germline V gene lookup returns CDR1 LGHNA and CDR2 YSLEER. The CDR3 is 17 amino acids. The DNA of the CDR3 is TGCGCCAGCAGCCAGCGGACCGATAGCTCCTATAATTCACCCCTCCACTTT. It codes for CASSQRTDSSYNSPLHF.

The V gene is TRBV9, the J gene TRBJ2-3; maybe TRBD2 (6 bases). Trimming removed 0 bases at V and 4 bases at J, with 12 bases between. The CDR3 totals 15 residues. From germline, CDR1 is SGDLS and CDR2 YYNGEE. The CDR3 is CASSVVQGGPDTQYF. The CDR3 bases are TGTGCCAGCAGCGTAGTGCAGGGAGGTCCAGATACGCAGTATTTT.

V is TRBV30 and J is TRBJ2-3, with a weak D call TRBD1 (6 bases). This CDR3 comprises 13 residues. The ends were cut back, 4 bases at V and 4 bases at J, with 12 bases in the middle. Germline V gives CDR1 GTSNPN, CDR2 SVGIG (reference sequence). CDR3 amino acids: CAWTSGGADTQYF. The CDR3 DNA reads TGTGCCTGGACCTCTGGGGGCGCAGATACGCAGTATTTT. The whole variable domain, remainder taken from reference TRBV30 and TRBJ2-3, is SQTIHQWPATLVQPVGSPLSLECTVEGTSNPNLYWYRQAAGRGLQLLFYSVGIGQISSEVPQNLSASRPQDRQFILSSKKLLLSDSGFYLCAWTSGGADTQYFGPGTRLTVL.

The V and J genes are TRBV7-8 and TRBJ1-5; no reliable D call. This CDR3 region has 14 residues. V lost 1 base, J lost 3 bases, and 7 bases lay in between. Germline V gene data show CDR1 as SGHVS and CDR2 as FQNEAQ. Here the CDR3 DNA reads TGTGCCAGCAGCTTAGGGCAGGCCAATCAGCCCCAGCATTTT. Protein sequence: CASSLGQANQPQHF.

The chain employs TRBV9 and TRBJ2-1; 11 positions match TRBD2. From germline, CDR1 is SGDLS and CDR2 YYNGEE. V was clipped by 3 bases and J by 5 bases; unmatched bases: 7. The CDR3 is 16 residues long. The CDR3 is CASSETGTSGDNEQFF. As DNA, the CDR3 is TGTGCCAGCAGCGAGACCGGGACTAGCGGTGACAATGAGCAGTTCTTC.

This clone was recorded only once. The chain is built from TRBV12-3 or TRBV12-4 and TRBJ1-1; D unclear. V lost 3 bases, J lost 8 bases, and 7 bases lay in between. The CDR3 totals 11 residues. This chain's CDR3 is CASSLGREAFF. CDR3 DNA sequence: TGTGCCAGCAGTTTGGGCCGGGAAGCTTTCTTT.

This chain joins TRBV11-1 and TRBJ2-7, with 10 bases lining up with TRBD1. This CDR3 is built from 15 residues. Trimming took 7 bases from V and 2 from J; bases not matched to a gene: 8. Per the germline V gene, CDR1 is SGHAT and CDR2 is FQDESV (reference sequence). The CDR3 region is CASTSGQGVPYEQYF. CDR3 DNA: TGTGCCAGCACCTCCGGACAGGGGGTCCCCTACGAGCAGTACTTC. The full variable domain, in which reference TRBV11-1 and TRBJ2-7 provide the parts outside the CDR3, is EAEVAQSPRYKITEKSQAVAFWCDPISGHATLYWYRQILGQGPELLVQFQDESVVDDSQLPKDRFSAERLKGVDSTLKIQPAELGDSAMYLCASTSGQGVPYEQYFGPGTRLTVT.

The chain couples TRBV19 to TRBJ2-7; D may be TRBD1 (6 bases). Germline CDR1 LNHDA, CDR2 SQIVND (reference sequence). This CDR3 has 14 amino acids. Trimming stripped 5 bases from V and 3 bases from J, with 14 bases between. CDR3 in amino acids: CASSPHWTDYEQYF. CDR3 coding DNA: TGTGCCAGTAGTCCTCATTGGACAGACTACGAGCAGTACTTC.

The J gene is TRBJ1-2, the V gene TRBV5-1; TRBD1 aligns across 7 bases. The germline V gene encodes CDR1 SGHRS and CDR2 YFSETQ. Trimming cost V 0 bases and J 4 bases; bases outside gene matches: 6. The CDR3 sequence is 15 residues long. CDR3 sequence: CASSLGSQGSYGYTF. In nucleotides, the CDR3 is TGCGCCAGCAGCTTGGGCTCACAGGGGTCCTATGGCTACACCTTC.

This chain connects TRBV7-2 to TRBJ2-1; no clear D gene. The CDR3 runs 15 residues. Germline V gene data show CDR1 as SGHTA and CDR2 as FQGNSA. The V end was cut by 2 bases, the J end by 6 bases, with 14 bases between. The CDR3 DNA follows: TGTGCCAGCAGCTTATGGGCAAATCCGGCCAATGAGCAGTTCTTC. Translated: CASSLWANPANEQFF.

The rearrangement uses TRBV27 and TRBJ2-7; tentative D call: TRBD2 (5 bases). The germline V and J ends were trimmed by 7 bases and 7 bases, with 17 bases remaining between them. Germline assignment: CDR1 MNHEY and CDR2 SMNVEV (reference sequence). The CDR3 runs 13 residues. CDR3 DNA: TGTGCCAGCAAGAGTGGACTGACTGGGGAGCAGTACTTC. It translates to CASKSGLTGEQYF.

This chain joins TRBV4-1 and TRBJ1-4, with 10 positions matching TRBD1. The V segment lost 0 bases and the J segment 10 bases; nucleotides outside the gene matches: 8. The CDR3 totals 16 residues. Germline V gene sequence: CDR1 MGHRA, CDR2 YSYEKL. CDR3 in amino acids: CASSQDPGTGELKLFF. DNA for the CDR3: TGCGCCAGCAGCCAAGACCCCGGGACAGGGGAGCTAAAACTGTTTTTT.

V is TRBV28 and J is TRBJ2-7; TRBD1 is a possible D gene (6 bases). V gave up 2 bases and J gave up 2 bases, with 10 bases separating them. CDR3 length equals 14 residues. Germline V gene data show CDR1 as MDHEN and CDR2 as SYDVKM. For the CDR3, the DNA is TGTGCCAGCAGTTTAGGGGGCGCAACCTACGAGCAGTACTTC. Translating gives CASSLGGATYEQYF.

This clone was detected only once. This chain joins TRBV9 and TRBJ2-1; perhaps D is TRBD1 or TRBD2 (5 bases each). V dropped 1 base and J dropped 0 bases, with 8 bases sitting between them. Germline values: CDR1 SGDLS, CDR2 YYNGEE. The CDR3 is made up of 15 amino acids. The CDR3 protein is CASSVWGNSYNEQFF. The CDR3, as DNA: TGTGCCAGCAGCGTATGGGGGAACTCCTACAATGAGCAGTTCTTC.

The chain couples TRBV30 to TRBJ2-3; D gene ambiguous. CDR3 length equals 13 residues. From germline, CDR1 is GTSNPN and CDR2 SVGIG (reference sequence). The V end lost 4 bases, the J end lost 2 bases, and 10 bases lay between the germline ends. CDR3 nucleotide sequence: TGTGCCTGGAATTGGGCAGTCACAGATACGCAGTATTTT. Its protein product is CAWNWAVTDTQYF.

The chain recombines TRBV6-5 with TRBJ2-5; 8 nucleotides align to TRBD2. The germline V gene encodes CDR1 MNHEY and CDR2 SVGAGI. Unmatched junction bases numbered 3, after V lost 8 bases and J lost 4 bases. The CDR3 has 12 amino acids. Here the CDR3 reads CASRGGPETQYF. Written as DNA, the CDR3 is TGTGCCAGCCGGGGGGGACCAGAGACCCAGTACTTC.

The chain links TRBV9 to TRBJ1-1; D ambiguous. Germline lookup yields CDR1 SGDLS and CDR2 YYNGEE. Trimming shortened V by 4 bases and J by 1 base, and 8 bases separated the two germline ends. The CDR3 is 13 residues long. In DNA form, the CDR3 reads TGTGCCAGCAGCTCTCGATCGAACACTGAAGCTTTCTTT. Translating gives CASSSRSNTEAFF.

The rearrangement links TRBV27 to TRBJ1-1; 10 bases map to TRBD1. From germline, CDR1 is MNHEY and CDR2 SMNVEV (reference sequence). The trim removed 5 bases at V and 1 base at J, leaving 4 bases unmatched. CDR3 length: 15 residues. The CDR3 sequence is CASSGTGDWNTEAFF. The DNA of the CDR3 is TGTGCCAGCAGTGGGACAGGGGATTGGAACACTGAAGCTTTCTTT.

J is TRBJ1-6 and V is TRBV7-9, with TRBD1 as a possible D gene (5 bases). Germline values: CDR1 SEHNR, CDR2 FQNEAQ (reference sequence). V was clipped by 1 base and J by 7 bases, with 11 bases between them. The CDR3 has 15 residues. CDR3 sequence reads: CASSLGIGENSPLHF. The CDR3 DNA reads as TGTGCCAGCAGCTTAGGTATAGGGGAGAATTCACCCCTCCACTTT. Full variable domain (outside the CDR3, taken from reference TRBV7-9 and TRBJ1-6): DTGVSQNPRHKITKRGQNVTFRCDPISEHNRLYWYRQTLGQGPEFLTYFQNEAQLEKSRLLSDRFSAERPKGSFSTLEIQRTEQGDSAMYLCASSLGIGENSPLHFGNGTRLTVT.

The V and J genes are TRBV27 and TRBJ2-7; D is tentatively TRBD1 or TRBD2 (6 bases each). The CDR3 runs 13 residues. Germline values: CDR1 MNHEY, CDR2 SMNVEV (reference sequence). The V end was cut by 1 base, the J end by 5 bases, with 9 bases between. The CDR3 region has the DNA TGTGCCAGCAGTTTATGGGGGGCCCACGAGCAGTACTTC. The encoded protein is CASSLWGAHEQYF.

CDR3 residues: CASSLGIGYTF. For the CDR3, the DNA is TGTGCCAGCAGTTTAGGTATTGGCTACACCTTC. The chain couples TRBV12-3 or TRBV12-4 to TRBJ1-2; the D is unclear. Deletions cut 1 base from V and 7 bases from J, with 4 bases between. CDR3 size: 11 residues.

On this clone itself: Distinct nucleotide sequences in the sample also encode this CDR3. The chain is built from TRBV30 and TRBJ1-1; the D gene is possibly TRBD1 (6 bases). Germline-derived CDR1 and CDR2 are GTSNPN and SVGIG (reference sequence). The V end was cut by 0 bases, the J end by 4 bases, with 6 bases between. The CDR3 covers 12 residues. The CDR3 protein is CAWSVGGTEAFF. Here the CDR3 DNA reads TGTGCCTGGAGTGTAGGGGGCACTGAAGCTTTCTTT. Combining the CDR3 with reference TRBV30 and TRBJ1-1 gives the whole variable domain SQTIHQWPATLVQPVGSPLSLECTVEGTSNPNLYWYRQAAGRGLQLLFYSVGIGQISSEVPQNLSASRPQDRQFILSSKKLLLSDSGFYLCAWSVGGTEAFFGQGTRLTVV.

This clone was recorded a few times. The chain links TRBV7-9 to TRBJ2-7; 9 bases match TRBD1. J lost 7 bases, V lost 5 bases, and 18 bases had no gene match. Germline CDR1 SEHNR, CDR2 FQNEAQ (reference sequence). The CDR3 sequence is 17 residues long. This CDR3 is CASSGAGTTGGFREQYF. The CDR3 nucleotides are TGTGCCAGCAGCGGTGCGGGCACGACAGGGGGTTTTCGGGAGCAGTACTTC.

CDR3 nucleotide sequence: TGCGCCAGCAGCTTGGGAGGCTGGGGTTCCTACAATGAGCAGTTCTTC. The encoded protein is CASSLGGWGSYNEQFF. The chain carries TRBV5-1 and TRBJ2-1; D not resolved. This CDR3 region has 16 residues. The V gene's germline CDR1 is SGHRS and CDR2 YFSETQ. Between the trimmed V and J ends, which lost 0 bases and 1 base, there was a span of 11 bases.

V and J are TRBV27 and TRBJ1-1; the D gene is possibly TRBD1 (5 bases). The V and J ends lost 3 bases and 2 bases respectively, with 7 bases between them. Per germline, CDR1 MNHEY and CDR2 SMNVEV (reference sequence). The CDR3 contains 13 residues. The CDR3 spells CASSFQGNTEAFF. The CDR3 DNA follows: TGTGCCAGCAGTTTCCAGGGAAACACTGAAGCTTTCTTT.

CDR3 sequence reads: CSASSRGNEKLFF. CDR3 DNA sequence: TGCAGTGCTAGTAGCAGGGGTAATGAAAAACTGTTTTTT. This chain connects TRBV20-1 to TRBJ1-4; D is possibly TRBD1 (6 bases). The CDR3 consists of 13 residues. The V end lost 3 bases, the J end lost 4 bases, and 9 bases lay between the germline ends. CDR1 DFQATT and CDR2 SNEGSKA come from the germline V gene (reference sequence).

This chain links TRBV30 with TRBJ1-6; D remains unclear. Trimming removed 7 bases from V and 11 bases from J, with 15 bases in between. The CDR3 is 12 amino acids. The germline V gene encodes CDR1 GTSNPN and CDR2 SVGIG (reference sequence). The DNA for the CDR3 is TGTGCCTTCCGACGGATCCAAACACCCCTCCACTTT. Amino acid sequence: CAFRRIQTPLHF.

The rearrangement uses TRBV10-3 and TRBJ2-1; 10 bases are shared with TRBD2. The V and J ends lost 5 bases and 0 bases, in that order; junction bases with no gene match: 4. Germline V lookup: CDR1 ENHRY, CDR2 SYGVKD. The CDR3 has 16 residues. Here the CDR3 DNA reads TGTGCCATCAGTCAGACTAGCGGGTTCTCCTACAATGAGCAGTTCTTC. Encoded protein: CAISQTSGFSYNEQFF.

The rearrangement uses TRBV2 and TRBJ1-2; D gene ambiguous. V lost 0 bases, J lost 3 bases, and 11 bases lay in between. The germline CDR1 and CDR2 sequences are SNHLY and FYNNEI. This CDR3 has 15 residues. CDR3 sequence (DNA): TGTGCCAGCAGTGAAGCCCGAAGCGGGTACTATGGCTACACCTTC. Amino acid sequence: CASSEARSGYYGYTF.